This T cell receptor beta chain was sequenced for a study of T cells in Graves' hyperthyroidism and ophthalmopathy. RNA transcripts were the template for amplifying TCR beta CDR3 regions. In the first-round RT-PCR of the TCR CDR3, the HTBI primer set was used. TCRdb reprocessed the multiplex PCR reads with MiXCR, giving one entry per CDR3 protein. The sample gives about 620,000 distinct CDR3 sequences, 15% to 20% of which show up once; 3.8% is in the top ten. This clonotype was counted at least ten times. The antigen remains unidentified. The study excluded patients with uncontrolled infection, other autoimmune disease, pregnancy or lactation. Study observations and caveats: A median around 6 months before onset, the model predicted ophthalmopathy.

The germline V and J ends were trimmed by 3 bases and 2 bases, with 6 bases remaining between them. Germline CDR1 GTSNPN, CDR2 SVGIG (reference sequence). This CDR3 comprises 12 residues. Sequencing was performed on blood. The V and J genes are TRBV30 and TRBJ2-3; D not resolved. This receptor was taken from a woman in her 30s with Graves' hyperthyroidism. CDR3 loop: CAWSAYTDTQYF. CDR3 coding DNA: TGTGCCTGGAGCGCTTACACAGATACGCAGTATTTT.